These T cell receptor beta chains were read from a single sample in a study of T cell clones after liver transplantation. Data came from immunoSEQ multiplex PCR; TCRdb stores just in-frame clones and leaves some out. The sample has nearly 55,000 clones; approximately 84% are singletons. This specimen consisted of CD4+ T cells from blood, obtained before liver transplant. All receptors derive from a human donor who received a liver transplant. Both conserved end residues are part of each CDR3. Fields, in order: clone size, CDR3 length, J gene, V gene, D gene, CDR3 DNA, CDR3 protein. A D gene is named only where the DNA matches it firmly. Size values are once, few and many counts, or a class for expanded clones, and some rows have none.

NA	13	TRBJ2-3	TRBV5-6	NA	TGTGCCAGCAGCTCCAAGGGGCCAGATACGCAGTATTTT	CASSSKGPDTQYF
NA	14	TRBJ2-5	TRBV29-1	TRBD1	TGCAGCGTTGACCCACAGGGGGCGCGAGAGACCCAGTACTTC	CSVDPQGARETQYF
NA	16	TRBJ2-3	TRBV7-8	TRBD2	TGTGCCAGCAGCTTAGCCCTAGCGGGAAGCACAGATACGCAGTATTTT	CASSLALAGSTDTQYF
once	15	TRBJ1-1	TRBV5-6	NA	TGTGCCAGCAGCAAGGGACATTCAGGGAACACTGAAGCTTTCTTT	CASSKGHSGNTEAFF
NA	10	TRBJ2-5	TRBV29-1	NA	TGCAGCGTTGATACGAAGACCCAGTACTTC	CSVDTKTQYF
NA	22	TRBJ2-3	TRBV10-3	TRBD2	TGTGCCATCAGTGAGCGGCTTGGTCGGACTAGCGGGGGCCCTTTTAGCACAGATACGCAGTATTTT	CAISERLGRTSGGPFSTDTQYF
NA	14	TRBJ2-3	TRBV5-1	NA	TGCGCCAGCACCGACGGGGGCAACACAGATACGCAGTATTTT	CASTDGGNTDTQYF
NA	17	TRBJ2-3	TRBV11-2	TRBD2	TGTGCCAGCAGCCCAGGACTAGCGGGGGGGAAGTTGGATACGCAGTATTTT	CASSPGLAGGKLDTQYF
NA	14	TRBJ1-1	TRBV18	TRBD1	TGTGCCAGCTCACCCCAGGGGGCGACCACTGAAGCTTTCTTT	CASSPQGATTEAFF
few	15	TRBJ1-4	TRBV19	TRBD1	TGTGCCAGTAGTGTGCCGGGACAGGGACGCGAAAAACTGTTTTTT	CASSVPGQGREKLFF
NA	14	TRBJ2-3	TRBV6-4	TRBD1	TGTGCCAGCTCCCCGGGACAGGGTTCGGATACGCAGTATTTT	CASSPGQGSDTQYF
NA	15	TRBJ2-7	TRBV10-3	NA	TGTGCCACCAATCGAGAGGGAGTAAGCTCCTACGAGCAGTACTTC	CATNREGVSSYEQYF